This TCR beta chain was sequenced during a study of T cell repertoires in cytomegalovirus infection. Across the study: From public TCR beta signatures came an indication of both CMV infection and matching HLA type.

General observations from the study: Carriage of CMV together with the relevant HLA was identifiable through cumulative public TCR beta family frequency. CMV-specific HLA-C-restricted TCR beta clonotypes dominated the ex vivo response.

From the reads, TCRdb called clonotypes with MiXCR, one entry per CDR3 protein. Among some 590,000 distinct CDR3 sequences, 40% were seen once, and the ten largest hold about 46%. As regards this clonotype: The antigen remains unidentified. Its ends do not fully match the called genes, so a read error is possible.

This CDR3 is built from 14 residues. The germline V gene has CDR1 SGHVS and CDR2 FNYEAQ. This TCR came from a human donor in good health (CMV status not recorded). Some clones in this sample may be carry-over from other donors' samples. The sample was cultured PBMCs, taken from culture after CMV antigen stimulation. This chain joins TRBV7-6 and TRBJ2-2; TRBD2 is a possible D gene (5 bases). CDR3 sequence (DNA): TGTGCCAGCAGCTTATTCGCCAACACCGGGGAGCTGGTTTTT. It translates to CASSLFANTGELVF.